This TCR beta chain is drawn from a study of blood T cells in healthy people across ages. Per-sample PBMC isolation yielded at least 6.5 million cells. Study outcomes and limitations: Diversity was higher, and naive CD4+ cells more numerous, in long-lived donors than in aged donors. Older individuals had lower TCR beta diversity per million T cells (the decline was roughly linear).

In this sample, this clonotype turned up a few times. The target antigen is unknown. Through a sample-barcoded 5' primer and a J-beta primer mix, a second PCR was run for roughly 7 to 12 cycles. From each sample, at least 2.5 million paired-end reads containing CDR3 were obtained. TCRdb re-analysed the 5' RACE reads in MiXCR, keeping a single row per CDR3 protein. Among about 1.6 million distinct CDR3 sequences listed, 30% to 40% were seen once. Germline V gene data show CDR1 as LGHDT and CDR2 as YNNKEL (reference sequence). Trimming pared 1 base from V and 4 bases from J, leaving 7 bases between. The CDR3 is 14 residues long.

What was sequenced was blood. V usage is TRBV3-1 and J usage is TRBJ1-4; tentatively, D is TRBD1 (6 bases). The sequence derives from a woman aged 30 to 39 in good health. DNA of the CDR3: TGTGCCAGCAGCCAAGGGACAGTTAATGAAAAACTGTTTTTT. It is translated as CASSQGTVNEKLFF.